The rows below give T cell receptor beta chains drawn from one sample of a study of cytomegalovirus exposure and HLA in healthy donors. Using immunoSEQ multiplex PCR, the repertoire was profiled, and TCRdb retains in-frame clones only, with some absent. The table has roughly 92,000 clones, under 90% seen once; the top ten hold less than 40%. Source material: PBMCs. The receptors come from a man over 45 in good health and CMV-seropositive. CDR3s include the opening cysteine and the closing phenylalanine or tryptophan. A D gene is named only where the DNA matches it firmly. Only some rows state a clone size, as once, few, many or a class for expanded clones.

cdr3_nt cdr3_aa clone_size d_call j_call v_call
TGTGCCAGCAGCTTCACCACGGGGTTGATGTATTTT CASSFTTGLMYF - - TRBJ2-3 TRBV7-8
TGTGCCAGCAGCGTAGAGTCGAGGGGGACAGGTCTCGACGAGCAGTACTTC CASSVESRGTGLDEQYF - TRBD1 TRBJ2-7 TRBV9
TGTGCCAGCAGCTTAGCGCAACCTAGCGTTGGGGATGAGCAGTTCTTC CASSLAQPSVGDEQFF - - TRBJ2-1 TRBV7-9
TGTGCTAGCAGCGCCGGGACTAGCCACACCGGGGAGCTGTTTTTT CASSAGTSHTGELFF - TRBD2 TRBJ2-2 TRBV7-7
TGTGCCAGCAGCCGGGGGGGGGAGGGTGGAAACACCATATATTTT CASSRGGEGGNTIYF - - TRBJ1-3 TRBV6-5
TGTGCCAGCAGACCGCCACTAGCGGCCTACAATGAGCAGTTCTTC CASRPPLAAYNEQFF few TRBD2 TRBJ2-1 TRBV2
TGTGCCAGCAGCCCGACAGACCCTTTCTATGGCTACACCTTC CASSPTDPFYGYTF - - TRBJ1-2 TRBV9
TGTGCCAGTAGTATTTGGGAACAGGGAGGGTACACTGAAGCTTTCTTT CASSIWEQGGYTEAFF - - TRBJ1-1 TRBV19
TGTGCCAGCAGCTTAGGGGCTAGCGGCTACGAGCAGTACTTC CASSLGASGYEQYF - TRBD2 TRBJ2-7 TRBV7-2
TGTGCCAGTACCTCGACAGGGGGGGCTGGAAACACCATATATTTT CASTSTGGAGNTIYF - TRBD1 TRBJ1-3 TRBV19
TGTGCCAGCAGCCGAGCGGGAGGGCCCGGGGAGCTGTTTTTT CASSRAGGPGELFF - TRBD2 TRBJ2-2 TRBV6-1